The 12 T cell receptor beta chains below were found in one sample sequenced in a study of T cells in Graves' hyperthyroidism and ophthalmopathy. Researchers amplified the TCR beta CDR3 regions from RNA transcripts. HTBI primers were employed in a first-round RT-PCR of the TCR CDR3. MiXCR, run by TCRdb on the multiplex PCR reads, gives a single entry per CDR3 protein. The table records about 350,000 distinct CDR3 sequences, over 15% of them present only once. Specimen: blood. Receptors were obtained from a woman aged 40 to 49 with Graves' ophthalmopathy.

This clonotype has a count of ten or more. V is TRBV4-1 and J is TRBJ2-7, with TRBD2 as a possible D gene (5 bases). Germline V gene data show CDR1 as MGHRA and CDR2 as YSYEKL. The CDR3 runs 14 residues. The germline V and J ends were trimmed by 4 bases and 3 bases, with 13 bases remaining between them. The CDR3: CASSPVRSGYEQYF. The CDR3 DNA sequence: TGCGCCAGCAGCCCCGTTCGGAGCGGCTACGAGCAGTACTTC.

V and J are TRBV12-3 or TRBV12-4 and TRBJ1-5; D is perhaps TRBD1 (5 bases). The V end lost 4 bases, the J end lost 3 bases, and 10 bases lay between the germline ends. The CDR3 runs to 14 residues. As DNA, the CDR3 is TGTGCCAGCAGTTCTGACAGCGTCAATCAGCCCCAGCATTTT. It codes for CASSSDSVNQPQHF.

Remarks on this clonotype: Its ends do not fully match the called genes, so a read error is possible. The V and J genes are TRBV12-3 or TRBV12-4 and TRBJ1-3, with D perhaps matching TRBD1 (5 bases). The CDR3 covers 12 residues. CDR3 sequence reads: CASTVSSRGKVF. The CDR3 bases are TGTGCCAGCACCGTTTCCTCAAGGGGCAAGGTATTT.

This clonotype showed up many times. This chain uses TRBV12-3 or TRBV12-4 with TRBJ2-2; TRBD1 aligns across 7 bases. The CDR3 runs to 15 residues. Trimming removed 5 bases from V and 4 bases from J; junction bases left unmatched: 7. CDR3 coding DNA: TGTGCCAGCAGTCCCCGGACAGGCCCCACCGGGGAGCTGTTTTTT. Protein sequence: CASSPRTGPTGELFF.

This clonotype occurred many times. The chain carries TRBV2 and TRBJ2-5; D not resolved. This CDR3 region has 16 residues. Germline values: CDR1 SNHLY, CDR2 FYNNEI. V was pared by 1 base and J by 2 bases, with 14 bases between. CDR3 in amino acids: CASSEEDILGQETQYF. The CDR3 DNA sequence: TGTGCCAGCAGTGAAGAAGACATCCTAGGGCAAGAGACCCAGTACTTC.

This clonotype was detected ten times or more. CDR3 residues: CAWSSGRLNEQYF. In DNA form, the CDR3 reads TGTGCCTGGAGTAGTGGGAGGCTCAACGAGCAGTACTTC. This chain connects TRBV30 to TRBJ2-7, with D perhaps matching TRBD2 (6 bases). Germline assignment: CDR1 GTSNPN and CDR2 SVGIG (reference sequence). CDR3 length equals 13 residues. Trimming removed 2 bases at V and 5 bases at J, with 13 bases between.

This clonotype occurred many times. The rearrangement links TRBV24-1 to TRBJ2-7; unclear D gene. Looked up from germline, CDR1 is KGHDR and CDR2 is SFDVKD. The CDR3 has 12 amino acids. The ends were cut back, 9 bases at V and 3 bases at J, with 11 bases in the middle. The DNA of the CDR3 is TGTGCCACCGTCGGACCCTACTACGAGCAGTACTTC. This encodes CATVGPYYEQYF.

This clonotype was observed at least ten times. The J gene is TRBJ1-2, the V gene TRBV7-9; 7 bases are a match to TRBD1. The CDR3 extends over 15 amino acids. V shed 4 bases and J 0 bases; nucleotides not matched to a gene: 5. CDR1 and CDR2 (germline): SEHNR, FQNEAQ (reference sequence). CDR3 bases: TGTGCCAGCAGCTCCCGGGACAGCCCTAACTATGGCTACACCTTC. Translating it yields CASSSRDSPNYGYTF.

V gene TRBV29-1 combines with J gene TRBJ1-1; 7 bases match TRBD1. The CDR3 spans 15 residues. V was pared by 7 bases and J by 0 bases, with 11 bases of the junction left unmatched. CDR1 and CDR2 from the germline V gene are SQVTM and ANQGSEA. In nucleotides, the CDR3 is TGCAGCGCCCGGCAGGGGGGTCCTATGAACACTGAAGCTTTCTTT. Translating gives CSARQGGPMNTEAFF. Drawing the rest from reference TRBV29-1 and TRBJ1-1, the complete variable domain is SAVISQKPSRDICQRGTSLTIQCQVDSQVTMMFWYRQQPGQSLTLIATANQGSEATYESGFVIDKFPISRPNLTFSTLTVSNMSPEDSSIYLCSARQGGPMNTEAFFGQGTRLTVV.

This clonotype was detected many times. V is TRBV20-1 and J is TRBJ2-7, with D unresolved. V lost 6 bases and J 4 bases, leaving 16 bases between the germline ends. The CDR3 runs 13 residues. The germline CDR1 and CDR2 sequences are DFQATT and SNEGSKA (reference sequence). The CDR3 nucleotides read TGCAGTGCCAGTTATCAGACCCATTACGAGCAGTACTTC. Amino acid sequence: CSASYQTHYEQYF.

This clonotype came up many times. The chain links TRBV19 to TRBJ1-5; 7 bases line up with TRBD1. V shed 7 bases and J 2 bases; nucleotides not matched to a gene: 2. Germline V gene data show CDR1 as LNHDA and CDR2 as SQIVND (reference sequence). This CDR3 has 13 residues. In DNA form, the CDR3 reads TGTGCCAGTACGGGGACAGGCAATCAGCCCCAGCATTTT. It yields the protein CASTGTGNQPQHF. Supplemented by reference TRBV19 and TRBJ1-5, the full variable domain reads DGGITQSPKYLFRKEGQNVTLSCEQNLNHDAMYWYRQDPGQGLRLIYYSQIVNDFQKGDIAEGYSVSREKKESFPLTVTSAQKNPTAFYLCASTGTGNQPQHFGDGTRLSIL.

This clonotype was observed many times. This chain joins TRBV10-3 and TRBJ2-7; perhaps TRBD1 as D (6 bases). This CDR3 comprises 16 residues. CDR1 ENHRY and CDR2 SYGVKD come from the germline V gene. Trimming removed 4 bases from V and 3 bases from J, with 19 bases in between. The CDR3 bases are TGTGCCATCAGTGGGGATTCACAGGGTTTTGGCTACGAGCAGTACTTC. Protein: CAISGDSQGFGYEQYF.